The entry below describes one T cell receptor (beta chain). In its sample, this clonotype was seen many times. Its antigen remains unidentified. No much larger clone exists at a distance of one base, and base qualities are not known. The sample originates from a study of T-cell reconstitution after alpha-beta-depleted transplantation in children (dated by TCRdb to between 2015 and 2016). As for the study more broadly: Using TCR repertoire profiling, the study followed T-cell immune reconstitution in a quantitative way in children after TCRalphabeta/CD19-depleted allogeneic hematopoietic cell transplantation.

The sample's treatment or condition label, decoded: allogeneic hematopoietic cell transplantation with graft depleted of TCRalphabeta T cells and CD19 B cells. The children who served as transplant recipients had been given grafts of TCRalphabeta/CD19-depleted allogeneic hematopoietic cells. Study-level results and caveats: In some patients, the high TCRbeta diversity seen at day 60 was put down to recipient T cells and intrathymic progenitors that had survived conditioning. Apparently early alphabetaT-cell count recovery about two months after transplant reportedly relied on only several hundred rapidly expanded clones derived from non-depleted graft cells. Over the following months the frequencies of hyperexpanded clones went down, and after one year T-cell counts and TCRbeta diversity were mostly credited to newly produced T cells.

Libraries came from PCR. TCRdb records Illumina HiSeq 2500 as the sequencer. To normalize quantification of the TCRbeta repertoire, the TCR libraries were built with molecular barcoding that relied on unique molecular identifiers. The public reads were run again by TCRdb, first through fastp at Q25 and then through MiXCR, and only productive beta chains were kept. Rows with one shared CDR3 protein collapse into an entry with the most common genes and DNA. This sample lists 440,000 or so distinct CDR3 sequences; approximately 41% were detected once. The ten largest clones add up to 27% of the sample. The CDR3 goes from the cysteine to the phenylalanine over 16 residues. Only the CDR3 DNA is retained, 48 bases long and in frame from the first base. V drops 7 bases and J drops 3 bases, leaving 21 bases in between. CDR1 and CDR2, looked up from the germline V gene, are SGHTS and YDEGEE.

This clonotype was sampled from a girl aged 2 to 10 with aplastic anemia, due to receive a stem cell transplant. The rearrangement combines TRBV5-8 with TRBJ2-3; TRBD2 could be the D gene, as 5 bases match. Here the sequenced sample was PBMCs, taken before TCRalphabeta/CD19-depleted stem cell transplant. The nucleotide sequence is TGTGCCAGCCGAATCTTAAGGTGGGAGAGGACAGATACGCAGTATTTT. The translation is CASRILRWERTDTQYF.